This is a list of T cell receptor beta chains from one sample in a study of blood T cell repertoires in COVID-19. Libraries were prepared by immunoSEQ multiplex PCR; TCRdb keeps only in-frame clonotypes and omits some of them. The table has around 500,000 clones, over 75% seen once. Material: PBMCs or T cells enriched from blood (not recorded which). These receptors all come from a middle-aged woman who had recovered from COVID-19. Both conserved end residues are part of each CDR3. The D gene is left open where the match is weak. The size field is filled for only some rows; it gives once, few, many or a size class.

D gene,clone size,V gene,J gene,CDR3 length,CDR3 protein
-,-,TRBV15,TRBJ1-5,14,CATSRSGINQPQHF
-,-,TRBV5-6,TRBJ1-1,13,CASSYAMNTEAFF
-,-,TRBV5-1,TRBJ2-2,15,CASSLVTGKIGELFF
-,-,TRBV29-1,TRBJ1-1,13,CSVVLQMNTEAFF
TRBD1,few,TRBV15,TRBJ1-1,14,CATSKDRGRTEAFF
TRBD2,-,TRBV4-2,TRBJ2-1,20,CASSQDGLAGGPIADNEQFF
-,-,TRBV6-5,TRBJ2-2,13,CASSYAGRGELFF
TRBD1,-,TRBV10-3,TRBJ2-3,14,CAISDQGVPDTQYF
-,-,TRBV28,TRBJ2-7,14,CASSFPGVYYEQYF
-,-,TRBV6-5,TRBJ1-1,15,CASSPPNFQGTEAFF
TRBD1,-,TRBV2,TRBJ2-2,15,CASIQDRSDTGELFF
TRBD2,-,TRBV19,TRBJ2-3,15,CASSQLSGRTDTQYF
TRBD1,-,TRBV27,TRBJ1-5,15,CASSSIGQGNQPQHF
-,-,TRBV29-1,TRBJ2-1,14,CSARRVLYYNEQFF
-,-,TRBV9,TRBJ2-3,15,CASSVGGVGTDTQYF
-,once,TRBV7-2,TRBJ2-2,15,CASSLRTTNTGELFF
-,once,TRBV18,TRBJ2-1,16,CASSPTVLSSYNEQFF
TRBD1,-,TRBV7-6,TRBJ1-2,13,CASSTTGGGGYTF
TRBD1,-,TRBV11-2,TRBJ1-1,17,CASSLGTGGRVSTEAFF
TRBD1,-,TRBV5-6,TRBJ1-1,15,CASNNDRALNTEAFF
TRBD2,-,TRBV11-3,TRBJ2-3,15,CASSPRAGKVDTQYF
TRBD1,-,TRBV14,TRBJ1-2,19,CASSFVPPGQVSDFYGYTF
TRBD1,-,TRBV10-3,TRBJ1-5,15,CAISLSGQGDQPQHF
TRBD2,-,TRBV7-9,TRBJ2-3,18,CASLVGERLAGFTDTQYF
-,-,TRBV7-9,TRBJ1-1,18,CASSSHTPSDRLTPDAFF
-,-,TRBV11-3,TRBJ2-1,13,CASNGQEGNEQFF
-,-,TRBV7-2,TRBJ1-2,13,CACGTPHNYGYTF
-,few,TRBV7-9,TRBJ2-7,15,CASSSRTASWMEQYF
TRBD1,-,TRBV27,TRBJ1-4,15,CASSLSGTGNEKLFF
TRBD1,-,TRBV20-1,TRBJ1-2,10,CSAGQQSYTF
TRBD1,few,TRBV4-2,TRBJ2-1,17,CASSLLGGPTPSNEQFF
-,-,TRBV7-2,TRBJ2-5,13,CASSFRLQETQYF
-,-,TRBV3-1/TRBV3-2,TRBJ2-7,13,CASSPYTGLEQYF
TRBD1,-,TRBV27,TRBJ1-2,15,CASSRTGAPGYGYTF
TRBD1,-,TRBV9,TRBJ1-2,13,CASSAGGYYGYTF
-,-,TRBV7-9,TRBJ2-2,13,CASRLQGPGELFF
TRBD2,-,TRBV6-2/TRBV6-3,TRBJ2-3,17,CASSSPGREVNSDTQYF
-,-,TRBV11-3,TRBJ1-3,16,CASSLVGGSPGNTIYF
TRBD1,-,TRBV7-9,TRBJ1-1,14,CASSLGQGFTEAFF
TRBD1,-,TRBV30,TRBJ1-3,14,CAWSRTGEGNTIYF
-,-,TRBV7-2,TRBJ2-3,14,CASSLVHVTDTQYF
TRBD1,-,TRBV29-1,TRBJ1-1,13,CSGGDRGRAEAFF
-,-,TRBV27,TRBJ2-1,12,CASSQSRNEQFF
TRBD1,-,TRBV3-1/TRBV3-2,TRBJ1-5,16,CASSQGTGGGNQPQHF
-,-,TRBV6-5,TRBJ1-2,13,CASSLGQTYGYTF
-,-,TRBV6-5,TRBJ1-1,16,CASSYSSRGMNTEAFF
-,-,TRBV21-1,TRBJ2-7,17,CASARASGRALVYEQYF
-,-,TRBV12-5,TRBJ1-1,14,CASGSRGRATEAFF
-,-,TRBV6-2/TRBV6-3,TRBJ2-5,16,CASSYSSGGLQETQYF
-,few,TRBV18,TRBJ1-5,13,CASSPRGREPQHF
-,-,TRBV27,TRBJ2-7,14,CASSFLALGYEQYF
-,-,TRBV18,TRBJ2-1,17,CASSPTTGSGSYNEQFF
-,-,TRBV25-1,TRBJ2-5,16,CASSEPTGPYQETQYF
-,-,TRBV4-3,TRBJ2-7,13,CASSHTSTYEQYF
TRBD1,-,TRBV7-2,TRBJ1-5,16,CASSSTYRGPGQPQHF
-,-,TRBV19,TRBJ1-2,14,CASSTASRGQGYTF
-,-,TRBV9,TRBJ1-1,15,CASSRQTELNTEAFF